This TCR beta chain originates from a study of technical replicates of blood from a few donors. The CDR3 length is 11 residues. Germline CDR1 MNHNS, CDR2 SASEGT. Using immunoSEQ multiplex PCR, the repertoire was profiled, and TCRdb retains in-frame clones only, with some absent. Here the sample spans about 84,000 clones, roughly 98% being singletons. This clonotype originated in a human donor in good health. The sample was T cells isolated from PBMCs. The genes are TRBV6-1 and TRBJ2-5, with unresolved D. The DNA end favors TRBJ2-7, so the J call may be wrong. The CDR3 coding sequence is TGTGCCAGCAGACGAGGATCCGAGCAGTACTTC. Its translation: CASRRGSEQYF.